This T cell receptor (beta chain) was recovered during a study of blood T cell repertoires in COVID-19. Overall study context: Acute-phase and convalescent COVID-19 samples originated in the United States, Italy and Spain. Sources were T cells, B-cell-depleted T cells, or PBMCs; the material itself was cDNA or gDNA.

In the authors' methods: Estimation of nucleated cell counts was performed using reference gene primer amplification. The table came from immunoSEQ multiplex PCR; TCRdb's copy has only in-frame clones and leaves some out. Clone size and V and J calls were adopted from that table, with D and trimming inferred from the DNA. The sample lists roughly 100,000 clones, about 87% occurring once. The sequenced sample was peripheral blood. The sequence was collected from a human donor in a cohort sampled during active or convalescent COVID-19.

The CDR3 nucleotides are TGTGCCAGCAGCCTGTCGGGAAGGGTTAACACCGGGGAGCTGTTTTTT. Protein sequence: CASSLSGRVNTGELFF. This chain uses TRBV5-4 with TRBJ2-2; a weak D match, TRBD2 (5 bases). V was clipped by 4 bases and J by 2 bases, with 15 bases between them. CDR1 SGHNT and CDR2 YYREEE come from the germline V gene (reference sequence). The CDR3 loop spans 16 amino acids. The full variable domain, with the rest looked up from reference TRBV5-4 and TRBJ2-2, is ETGVTQSPTHLIKTRGQQVTLRCSSQSGHNTVSWYQQALGQGPQFIFQYYREEENGRGNFPPRFSGLQFPNYSSELNVNALELDDSALYLCASSLSGRVNTGELFFGEGSRLTVL.